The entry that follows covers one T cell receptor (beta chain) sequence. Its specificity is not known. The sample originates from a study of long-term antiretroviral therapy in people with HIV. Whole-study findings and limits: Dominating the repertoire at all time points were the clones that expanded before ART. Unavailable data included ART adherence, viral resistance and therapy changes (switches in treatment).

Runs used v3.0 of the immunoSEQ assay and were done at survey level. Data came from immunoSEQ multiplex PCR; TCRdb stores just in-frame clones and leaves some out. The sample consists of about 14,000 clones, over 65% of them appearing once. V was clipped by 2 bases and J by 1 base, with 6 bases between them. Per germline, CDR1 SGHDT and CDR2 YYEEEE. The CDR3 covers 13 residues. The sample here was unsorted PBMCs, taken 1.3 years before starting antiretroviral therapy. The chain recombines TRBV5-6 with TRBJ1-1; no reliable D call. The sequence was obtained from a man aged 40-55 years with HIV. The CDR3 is CASSFTGNTEAFF. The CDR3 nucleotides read TGTGCCAGCAGCTTTACGGGGAACACTGAAGCTTTCTTT. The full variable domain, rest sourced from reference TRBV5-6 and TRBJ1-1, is DAGVTQSPTHLIKTRGQQVTLRCSPKSGHDTVSWYQQALGQGPQFIFQYYEEEERQRGNFPDRFSGHQFPNYSSELNVNALLLGDSALYLCASSFTGNTEAFFGQGTRLTVV.